The clone carrying this T cell receptor (beta chain) was seen a few times. Antigen: not known. The data are from a study of cytomegalovirus exposure and HLA in healthy donors. Study-wide context: Roughly 80 million unique TCRs from HLA-typed donors made up an early data release. Study-wide findings and caveats: Altogether, 170 or so TCR beta chains were recorded as cytomegalovirus-associated. Per a later analysis, HLA-associated TCR beta chains showed more clonal expansion than other, equally common TCR beta chains.

PCR was performed using 60 Vbeta and 13 Jbeta primers. Data came from immunoSEQ multiplex PCR; TCRdb stores just in-frame clones and leaves some out. The table has fewer than 200,000 clones, about 83% seen once. Germline V gives CDR1 GTSNPN, CDR2 SVGIG (reference sequence). V lost 0 bases, J lost 2 bases, and 8 bases stayed unmatched. CDR3 size: 18 residues. Sample: PBMCs. The TCR originated in a man aged 40-49 years in good health and CMV-seropositive. The rearrangement joins TRBV30 to TRBJ1-3; TRBD1 aligns across 12 bases. The CDR3 sequence: CAWSVRLGTGGAGNTIYF. The CDR3 nucleotides are TGTGCCTGGAGTGTACGATTGGGGACAGGGGGCGCTGGAAACACCATATATTTT.